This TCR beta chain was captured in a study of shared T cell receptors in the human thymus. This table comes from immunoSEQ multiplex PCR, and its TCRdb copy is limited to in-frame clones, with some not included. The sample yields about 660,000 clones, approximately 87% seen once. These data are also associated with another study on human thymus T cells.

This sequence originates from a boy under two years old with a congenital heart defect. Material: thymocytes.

This chain's CDR3 is CASSKGQGGGSPLHF. The CDR3 nucleotides are TGTGCCAGCAGCAAGGGTCAGGGAGGTGGTTCACCCCTCCACTTT. This chain uses TRBV21-1 with TRBJ1-6. TRBV21-1 is reported as a pseudogene. The CDR3 has 15 residues.